This T cell receptor (beta chain) was found in a study of blood T cell repertoires in COVID-19. Study in general: In each case, the material was cDNA or gDNA derived from T cells, B-cell-depleted T cells, or PBMCs.

The table came from immunoSEQ multiplex PCR; TCRdb's copy has only in-frame clones and leaves some out. The table has 110,000 or so clones, roughly 85% seen once; the top ten hold 4% to 5%. This CDR3 spans 14 amino acids. CDR1 is MDHEN, CDR2 SYDVKM, per germline. Germline trimming cut 4 bases from V and 2 bases from J; bases unmatched to any gene: 1. The gene calls are TRBV28 and TRBJ2-3; 9 nucleotides align to TRBD2. Sequenced input: peripheral blood. The receptor was isolated from a man aged 50 to 59 with acute or convalescent COVID-19. The chain's CDR3 is CASSWTSATDTQYF. Here the CDR3 DNA reads TGTGCCAGCAGTTGGACTAGCGCCACAGATACGCAGTATTTT. The whole variable domain, remainder taken from reference TRBV28 and TRBJ2-3, is DVKVTQSSRYLVKRTGEKVFLECVQDMDHENMFWYRQDPGLGLRLIYFSYDVKMKEKGDIPEGYSVSREKKERFSLILESASTNQTSMYLCASSWTSATDTQYFGPGTRLTVL.